A single count supports the clone carrying this T cell receptor beta chain. This CDR3 has 16 amino acids. The V and J ends lost 4 bases and 1 base, in that order; junction bases with no gene match: 7. Germline V lookup: CDR1 MDHEN, CDR2 SYDVKM. This sample is drawn from a study of blood T cell repertoires in COVID-19. For the study at large: Donors in the United States, Italy and Spain gave samples during acute or convalescent COVID-19. Sample material is recorded as cDNA or gDNA derived from T cells, B-cell-depleted T cells, or PBMCs.

Per the study methods: Reference gene primer amplification gave nucleated cell count estimates. TCRdb's copy holds only in-frame clones and misses some; the assay was immunoSEQ multiplex PCR. V, J and clone size were drawn from that table, and D and trimming were deduced from the DNA. In the table there are 150,000 to 200,000 clones, 80% to 90% of which are singletons. The sequenced sample consisted of peripheral blood. The sequence was collected from a man in his sixties with acute or convalescent COVID-19. The rearrangement joins TRBV28 to TRBJ2-5, with TRBD1 matching 9 bases. CDR3 sequence reads: CASSSPGTGLQETQYF. The CDR3 DNA reads as TGTGCCAGCAGTTCGCCCGGGACAGGGCTCCAAGAGACCCAGTACTTC.